One and the same sample provided the 16 T cell receptor beta chains below, sequenced in a study of blood T cell repertoires in COVID-19. The method was immunoSEQ multiplex PCR; TCRdb's version includes in-frame clones alone and lacks a portion of them. The profile covers tens of thousands of clones, with 70% to 90% appearing a single time and less than 3.5% taken by the ten largest. What was sequenced was peripheral blood. The receptors originated from a man aged 50-60 years with COVID-19, enrolled during active disease.

The chain recombines TRBV6-5 with TRBJ2-5; 7 bases are shared with TRBD2. This CDR3 is 13 amino acids long. Germline V lookup: CDR1 MNHEY, CDR2 SVGAGI. Losses at the gene ends were 11 bases for V and 9 bases for J; bases not matched to a gene: 15. The CDR3 protein is CASRGGFWEPQYF. The CDR3, as DNA: TGTGCCTCCCGCGGGGGTTTTTGGGAGCCCCAGTACTTC.

V and J are TRBV30 and TRBJ1-5; 10 positions match TRBD1. V was clipped by 2 bases and J by 6 bases; unmatched bases: 10. Germline lookup yields CDR1 GTSNPN and CDR2 SVGIG (reference sequence). The CDR3 is made up of 16 amino acids. The CDR3 DNA reads TGTGCCTGGAGTCCCCGGGTGACAGGGGGCATTCAGCCCCAGCATTTT. Translation gives CAWSPRVTGGIQPQHF. Full variable domain (remainder filled in from reference TRBV30 and TRBJ1-5): SQTIHQWPATLVQPVGSPLSLECTVEGTSNPNLYWYRQAAGRGLQLLFYSVGIGQISSEVPQNLSASRPQDRQFILSSKKLLLSDSGFYLCAWSPRVTGGIQPQHFGDGTRLSIL.

The chain combines TRBV7-9 with TRBJ1-3, with D possibly matching TRBD1 (5 bases). The germline V and J ends were trimmed by 5 bases and 0 bases, with 11 bases remaining between them. This CDR3 comprises 15 residues. Germline CDR1 SEHNR, CDR2 FQNEAQ (reference sequence). CDR3 DNA: TGTGCCAGCAGCGAGGAGGGACTCTCTGGAAACACCATATATTTT. Protein product: CASSEEGLSGNTIYF.

The rearrangement joins TRBV10-3 to TRBJ1-6; perhaps TRBD1 as D (6 bases). Germline V gene data show CDR1 as ENHRY and CDR2 as SYGVKD. Deletions cut 6 bases from V and 9 bases from J, with 12 bases between. CDR3 length equals 13 residues. The CDR3 reads CAISEGGGSPLHF. In DNA form, the CDR3 reads TGTGCCATCAGCGAGGGGGGGGGTTCACCCCTCCACTTT.

The chain links TRBV5-4 to TRBJ1-1, with TRBD1 as a possible D gene (5 bases). In germline, CDR1 is SGHNT, CDR2 YYREEE (reference sequence). The length of the CDR3 is 14 residues. V lost 4 bases, J lost 0 bases, and 10 bases lay in between. The CDR3 nucleotides are TGTGCCAGCAGCCAAAAGACAGTGAACACTGAAGCTTTCTTT. It codes for CASSQKTVNTEAFF.

CDR3 in DNA: TGTGCCAGCAGCCAAGATATGTTATCCGTTTGGAGAGAAGCTTTCTTT. Its protein product is CASSQDMLSVWREAFF. The chain uses TRBV14 and TRBJ1-1; D unclear. V was shortened by 0 bases and J by 8 bases, with 19 bases between the two germline ends. The germline V gene encodes CDR1 SGHDN and CDR2 FVKESK. The CDR3 sequence is 16 residues long.

This clone has more than one count but fewer than ten. The chain combines TRBV18 with TRBJ2-7; TRBD1 agrees at 7 bases. This CDR3 contains 14 residues. CDR1 is KGHSH and CDR2 is LQKENI in the germline V gene. V gave up 3 bases and J gave up 6 bases; unmatched junction bases: 8. CDR3: CASSPNRQGGEQYF. The CDR3 coding sequence is TGTGCCAGCTCACCCAACAGACAGGGTGGCGAGCAGTACTTC.

This rearrangement joins TRBV6-5 to TRBJ1-2, with 12 bases fitting TRBD1. V lost 5 bases and J lost 7; bases outside the gene matches: 5. The CDR3 sequence is 14 residues long. The germline V gene encodes CDR1 MNHEY and CDR2 SVGAGI. The CDR3 loop is CASSTGTGGVGYTF. For the CDR3, the DNA is TGTGCCAGCAGTACGGGGACAGGGGGCGTTGGCTACACCTTC.

V is TRBV6-2 or TRBV6-3 and J is TRBJ2-7; 7 nucleotides match TRBD2. The junction had 7 bases not matched to a gene; V was cut back by 5 bases and J by 0 bases. The CDR3 runs 15 residues. CDR1 and CDR2 (germline): MNHEY, SVGEGT. CDR3 region: CASSPRGEFSYEQYF. The CDR3 DNA sequence: TGTGCCAGCAGTCCCCGGGGGGAGTTCTCCTACGAGCAGTACTTC.

The rearrangement uses TRBV28 and TRBJ1-1; tentatively, D is TRBD1 (5 bases). Germline CDR1 reads MDHEN; CDR2 reads SYDVKM. Trimming removed 3 bases from V and 11 bases from J, with 13 bases in between. The CDR3 spans 12 residues. CDR3 in DNA: TGTGCCAGCAGTTTGTCCCAGGGAAGGGCTTTCTTT. It yields the protein CASSLSQGRAFF.

V is TRBV7-2 and J is TRBJ1-6; TRBD1 might be the D (5 bases). The CDR3 sequence is 15 residues long. V shed 1 base and J shed 7 bases, with 11 bases lying between them. Germline V gives CDR1 SGHTA, CDR2 FQGNSA. In DNA, the CDR3 is TGTGCCAGCAGCTTAGTTGGGGCCCCGAATTCACCCCTCCACTTT. Amino acid sequence: CASSLVGAPNSPLHF.

V gene TRBV4-1 combines with J gene TRBJ1-5, with unresolved D. Trimming removed 0 bases at V and 1 base at J, with 16 bases between. Germline V gives CDR1 MGHRA, CDR2 YSYEKL. This CDR3 contains 18 residues. The CDR3: CASSQDFGGVASNQPQHF. Here the CDR3 DNA reads TGCGCCAGCAGCCAAGATTTTGGTGGAGTCGCGAGCAATCAGCCCCAGCATTTT.

This sequence joins TRBV4-1 and TRBJ2-7, with D perhaps TRBD2 (5 bases). The germline V gene encodes CDR1 MGHRA and CDR2 YSYEKL. Trimming took off 1 base at V and 2 bases at J, with 12 bases between the two ends. The CDR3 loop spans 15 amino acids. For the CDR3, the DNA is TGCGCCAGCAGCCAAGTTCCGGGGTACCCCTACGAGCAGTACTTC. It specifies CASSQVPGYPYEQYF.

In nucleotides, the CDR3 is TGTGCCAGCAGTGGTCGTCGGGGCTCCTATAATTCACCCCTCCACTTT. The encoded protein is CASSGRRGSYNSPLHF. The V and J genes are TRBV9 and TRBJ1-6; D not resolved. This CDR3 spans 16 amino acids. Trimming left V 5 bases short and J 0 bases short, with 12 bases between. The germline CDR1 and CDR2 sequences are SGDLS and YYNGEE.

CDR3 sequence: CASSQRNRQLYGYTF. The CDR3 bases are TGTGCCAGCAGCCAAAGAAACAGACAACTCTATGGCTACACCTTC. This chain joins TRBV16 and TRBJ1-2, with unresolved D. CDR1 and CDR2 from the germline V gene are KGHSY and FQNENV. The V end lost 2 bases, the J end lost 4 bases, and 14 bases lay between the germline ends. CDR3 length: 15 amino acids. Complete variable domain (other parts from reference TRBV16 and TRBJ1-2): GEEVAQTPKHLVRGEGQKAKLYCAPIKGHSYVFWYQQVLKNEFKFLISFQNENVFDETGMPKERFSAKCLPNSPCSLEIQATKLEDSAVYFCASSQRNRQLYGYTFGSGTRLTVV.

The chain uses TRBV9 and TRBJ2-1; the match to TRBD2 covers 8 bases. The CDR3 loop spans 14 amino acids. The trim removed 5 bases at V and 5 bases at J, leaving 6 bases unmatched. Germline loops: CDR1 SGDLS, CDR2 YYNGEE. The CDR3 spells CASSRGTRNNEQFF. In DNA form, the CDR3 reads TGTGCCAGCAGTCGCGGGACTAGAAACAATGAGCAGTTCTTC.